Shown below are 27 T cell receptor beta chains from a single sample sequenced in a study of cytomegalovirus exposure and HLA in healthy donors. PCR involved 60 Vbeta and 13 Jbeta primers. Profiling relied on immunoSEQ multiplex PCR, and the TCRdb table lists in-frame clones only, not all of them. Recorded for this sample: roughly 70,000 clones. Source material: PBMCs. The receptors stem from a man aged 35-49 years in good health and CMV-seronegative.

The V gene is TRBV6-1, the J gene TRBJ2-7; D may be TRBD1 (6 bases). The CDR3 has 13 residues. Germline CDR1 MNHNS, CDR2 SASEGT. The ends were cut back, 6 bases at V and 10 bases at J, with 19 bases in the middle. CDR3 bases: TGTGCCAGCAGCGGACGATCCGGACAGTTTCAGTACTTC. This gives the protein CASSGRSGQFQYF.

V and J are TRBV7-3 and TRBJ2-1; the match to TRBD2 covers 11 bases. This CDR3 region has 15 residues. CDR1 is SGHTA and CDR2 is FQGTGA in the germline V gene. J was trimmed by 4 bases and V by 4 bases; bases with no gene match: 3. This CDR3 reads CASSSLAGGYNEQFF. CDR3 nucleotides: TGTGCCAGCAGCTCCCTAGCGGGGGGATACAATGAGCAGTTCTTC. Full variable domain (remainder filled in from reference TRBV7-3 and TRBJ2-1): GAGVSQTPSNKVTEKGKYVELRCDPISGHTALYWYRQSLGQGPEFLIYFQGTGAADDSGLPNDRFFAVRPEGSVSTLKIQRTERGDSAVYLCASSSLAGGYNEQFFGPGTRLTVL.

This rearrangement joins TRBV18 to TRBJ1-5, with a tentative D call TRBD1 (5 bases). There are 14 residues in the CDR3. Germline CDR1 KGHSH, CDR2 LQKENI. The V end lost 6 bases, the J end lost 5 bases, and 14 bases lay between the germline ends. CDR3 in DNA: TGTGCCAGCTCCCCTTCACAGGTTGATCAGCCCCAGCATTTT. Its protein is CASSPSQVDQPQHF.

This chain joins TRBV2 and TRBJ2-1; possibly TRBD2 for D (5 bases). V was pared by 7 bases and J by 2 bases, with 15 bases between. Germline V CDR1 and CDR2: SNHLY, FYNNEI. The CDR3 has 15 residues. In DNA, the CDR3 is TGTGCCAGCAAGAGAAGCGGTCTGACCTACAATGAGCAGTTCTTC. It encodes CASKRSGLTYNEQFF.

The chain employs TRBV5-6 and TRBJ2-7; 7 bases fit TRBD1. The CDR3 loop spans 14 amino acids. Germline lookup yields CDR1 SGHDT and CDR2 YYEEEE. V lost 5 bases to trimming and J lost 4 bases; unmatched junction nucleotides: 9. The CDR3 here is CASSRQGFPYEQYF. As DNA, the CDR3 is TGTGCCAGCAGTCGACAGGGTTTTCCATACGAGCAGTACTTC.

The chain carries TRBV19 and TRBJ2-7; D remains ambiguous. The CDR3 is 14 amino acids. V was pared by 2 bases and J by 2 bases, with 10 bases between. Germline loops: CDR1 LNHDA, CDR2 SQIVND (reference sequence). CDR3: CASSISVATYEQYF. DNA of the CDR3: TGTGCCAGTAGTATATCGGTTGCCACCTACGAGCAGTACTTC.

The gene calls are TRBV2 and TRBJ1-1, with TRBD1 identical over 9 bases. Trimming cost V 2 bases and J 1 base; bases outside gene matches: 2. There are 15 residues in the CDR3. Germline loops: CDR1 SNHLY, CDR2 FYNNEI. The DNA of the CDR3 is TGTGCCAGCAGTGAACACAGGGGGCAGAACACTGAAGCTTTCTTT. Protein: CASSEHRGQNTEAFF. The full variable domain, in which reference TRBV2 and TRBJ1-1 provide the parts outside the CDR3, is EPEVTQTPSHQVTQMGQEVILRCVPISNHLYFYWYRQILGQKVEFLVSFYNNEISEKSEIFDDQFSVERPDGSNFTLKIRSTKLEDSAMYFCASSEHRGQNTEAFFGQGTRLTVV.

The V and J genes are TRBV4-1 and TRBJ1-3; possibly TRBD1 for D (5 bases). The CDR3 is 15 amino acids. With 1 base removed from V and 2 bases from J, the gap between germline ends came to 9 bases. Germline lookup yields CDR1 MGHRA and CDR2 YSYEKL. This CDR3 reads CASSQVGTTGNTIYF. CDR3 sequence (DNA): TGCGCCAGCAGCCAAGTTGGGACTACTGGAAACACCATATATTTT.

The CDR3 coding sequence is TGCAGCGTAGCCGTAGGGGGCTTGGCTTTCTTT. Its translation: CSVAVGGLAFF. The J gene is TRBJ1-1, the V gene TRBV29-1; 7 nucleotides match TRBD1. Germline V gene lookup returns CDR1 SQVTM and CDR2 ANQGSEA. CDR3 length: 11 residues. J gave up 11 bases and V 6 bases, and 9 bases lay outside the gene matches.

V is TRBV5-6 and J is TRBJ1-2; TRBD1 might be the D (6 bases). V gave up 0 bases and J gave up 5 bases, with 8 bases separating them. This CDR3 has 13 residues. Germline assignment: CDR1 SGHDT and CDR2 YYEEEE. The CDR3 nucleotides read TGTGCCAGCAGCTTGGGGACAGTGTATGGCTACACCTTC. Translating it yields CASSLGTVYGYTF.

The J gene is TRBJ2-5, the V gene TRBV25-1, with D unclear. This CDR3 is built from 14 residues. Germline CDR1 and CDR2: MGHDK and SYGVNS. The V end lost 11 bases, the J end lost 5 bases, and 21 bases lay between the germline ends. The CDR3 coding sequence is TGTGCCGCCGCCGACTCACGAATAAGGGAGACCCAGTACTTC. It translates to CAAADSRIRETQYF.

CDR3 coding DNA: TGTGCCAGCAGCCCGGGGGGGCGTACAGATACGCAGTATTTT. This codes for CASSPGGRTDTQYF. This chain connects TRBV4-2 to TRBJ2-3, with TRBD2 matching over 8 bases. V trimming: 4 bases; J trimming: 3 bases; junction bases outside the gene matches: 3. The CDR3 totals 14 residues. Germline CDR1 reads LGHNA; CDR2 reads YNFKEQ.

The chain carries TRBV5-1 and TRBJ1-1; TRBD1 agrees at 7 bases. Trimming at V came to 4 bases and at J to 7 bases, leaving 7 bases not matched to a gene. The CDR3 has 13 amino acids. Germline V CDR1 and CDR2: SGHRS, YFSETQ. The CDR3 loop reads CASSPDRAYEAFF. The CDR3 DNA reads TGCGCCAGCAGCCCAGACAGGGCGTATGAAGCTTTCTTT.

V gene TRBV7-2 combines with J gene TRBJ2-3; a weak D match, TRBD1 (6 bases). This CDR3 contains 12 residues. With 6 bases removed from V and 4 bases from J, the gap between germline ends came to 8 bases. CDR1 and CDR2 (germline): SGHTA, FQGNSA. The CDR3 DNA reads as TGTGCCAGCAGACGACAGGCAGATACGCAGTATTTT. It specifies CASRRQADTQYF. Full variable domain (remainder filled in from reference TRBV7-2 and TRBJ2-3): GAGVSQSPSNKVTEKGKDVELRCDPISGHTALYWYRQSLGQGLEFLIYFQGNSAPDKSGLPSDRFSAERTGGSVSTLTIQRTQQEDSAVYLCASRRQADTQYFGPGTRLTVL.

The chain carries TRBV5-1 and TRBJ2-1; no clear D gene. V lost 0 bases and J 5 bases, leaving 15 bases between the germline ends. From germline, CDR1 is SGHRS and CDR2 YFSETQ. CDR3 length: 16 amino acids. The CDR3 is CASSLAVVFGHNEQFF. Here the CDR3 DNA reads TGCGCCAGCAGCTTGGCCGTGGTTTTTGGCCACAATGAGCAGTTCTTC.

For the CDR3, the DNA is TGTGCCAGTAGTATAGACGTTAACAGGGGGCTTAATTCACCCCTCCACTTT. This gives the protein CASSIDVNRGLNSPLHF. The chain has TRBV19 and TRBJ1-6; 9 positions match TRBD1. The V and J ends lost 0 bases and 6 bases, in that order; junction bases with no gene match: 6. CDR1 and CDR2 (germline): LNHDA, SQIVND (reference sequence). This CDR3 has 17 residues.

The V call is TRBV6-1, the J call TRBJ2-7; 8 nucleotides match TRBD1. This CDR3 contains 14 residues. The V gene end was trimmed by 7 bases and the J gene end by 2 bases; junction bases not matched to a gene: 7. Germline values: CDR1 MNHNS, CDR2 SASEGT. Here the CDR3 reads CASTIGTGAYEQYF. The CDR3 DNA sequence: TGTGCCAGCACCATCGGGACAGGAGCCTACGAGCAGTACTTC.

The rearrangement links TRBV21-1 to TRBJ2-1; the D call of TRBD2 is as the table states it, not checked on the DNA. TRBV21-1 is labeled a pseudogene. The CDR3 totals 15 residues. CDR3 sequence reads: CASSKILADYNEQFF. The CDR3 DNA follows: TGTGCCAGCAGCAAGATACTAGCGGACTACAATGAGCAGTTCTTC.

The CDR3 sequence: CASSPYGAPNEQFF. For the CDR3, the DNA is TGTGCCAGCAGCCCCTACGGTGCTCCCAATGAGCAGTTCTTC. This rearrangement joins TRBV14 to TRBJ2-1; the D is unclear. CDR3 length equals 14 residues. V dropped 4 bases and J dropped 6 bases, with 13 bases sitting between them. Germline V lookup: CDR1 SGHDN, CDR2 FVKESK.

The chain uses TRBV10-1 and TRBJ2-3; 11 bases line up with TRBD1. Unmatched junction bases numbered 8, after V lost 1 base and J lost 8 bases. The CDR3 extends over 16 amino acids. Germline assignment: CDR1 WNHNN and CDR2 SYGVQD (reference sequence). The CDR3 spells CASSELDRGLVATQYF. The CDR3 bases are TGCGCCAGCAGTGAGTTGGACAGGGGGCTGGTGGCTACGCAGTATTTT.

The genes are TRBV28 and TRBJ2-7; D is unclear. The length of the CDR3 is 13 residues. V shed 2 bases and J shed 2 bases, with 7 bases lying between them. Germline V gives CDR1 MDHEN, CDR2 SYDVKM. The CDR3 sequence is CASSLDTPYEQYF. The CDR3 coding sequence is TGTGCCAGCAGTTTAGACACCCCCTACGAGCAGTACTTC.

The chain has TRBV5-6 and TRBJ1-6, with a possible D match to TRBD1 (5 bases). Between the trimmed V and J ends, which lost 5 bases and 13 bases, there was a span of 25 bases. The CDR3 extends over 16 amino acids. Germline CDR1 and CDR2: SGHDT and YYEEEE. This CDR3 reads CASRSQGKGSAQPLHF. CDR3 in DNA: TGTGCCAGCAGGTCTCAGGGAAAGGGTTCAGCTCAGCCCCTCCACTTT.

As to this clone: One end of the junction varies from germline; a read error may be responsible. CDR3 protein: CASSSSPRQVTF. The CDR3 coding sequence is TGTGCCAGCAGCTCCTCTCCCAGACAGGTTACATTT. This chain links TRBV7-3 with TRBJ1-1, with D maybe TRBD1 (6 bases). The CDR3 runs 12 residues. The germline V gene has CDR1 SGHTA and CDR2 FQGTGA.

The V gene is TRBV9, the J gene TRBJ2-2; 9 bases line up with TRBD2. The trim removed 4 bases at V and 0 bases at J, leaving 4 bases unmatched. The germline V gene encodes CDR1 SGDLS and CDR2 YYNGEE. The CDR3 sequence is 16 residues long. This CDR3 is CASSKTSGTNTGELFF. The CDR3 DNA reads as TGTGCCAGCAGCAAGACTAGCGGAACGAACACCGGGGAGCTGTTTTTT.

The chain couples TRBV4-1 to TRBJ2-1; TRBD2 matches 12 bases. Per the germline V gene, CDR1 is MGHRA and CDR2 is YSYEKL. The CDR3 is 17 residues long. Losses at the gene ends were 0 bases for V and 7 bases for J; bases not matched to a gene: 7. In nucleotides, the CDR3 is TGCGCCAGCAGCCAAGATCACCTAGCGGGGGGGCAGAATGAGCAGTTCTTC. Amino acid sequence: CASSQDHLAGGQNEQFF.

V gene TRBV4-1 combines with J gene TRBJ1-6; D gene uncertain. CDR3 length equals 16 residues. Germline V gene sequence: CDR1 MGHRA, CDR2 YSYEKL. V shed 0 bases and J shed 9 bases, with 15 bases lying between them. In nucleotides, the CDR3 is TGCGCCAGCAGCCAAGATCCCGGTTTCGGAGTTTCACCCCTCCACTTT. Translation: CASSQDPGFGVSPLHF.

This chain joins TRBV4-1 and TRBJ1-2, with 9 bases aligning to TRBD1. The CDR3 has 20 amino acids. Germline trimming cut 0 bases from V and 3 bases from J; bases unmatched to any gene: 17. From germline, CDR1 is MGHRA and CDR2 YSYEKL. The CDR3 bases are TGCGCCAGCAGCCAAGACCACGGGACAGGGAGGTTGAGGACGGACTATGGCTACACCTTC. Amino acid sequence: CASSQDHGTGRLRTDYGYTF.